This T cell receptor beta chain was retrieved from a study of T cell changes during pregnancy in multiple sclerosis. Measured with immunoSEQ multiplex PCR; TCRdb has only the in-frame clones, and not every one. The table shows roughly 80,000 clones, with about 90% occurring only once. This clone was recorded once. V dropped 1 base and J dropped 1 base, with 22 bases sitting between them. Germline V CDR1 and CDR2: KGHSH, LQKENI. This CDR3 contains 19 residues. This sequence was found in a female donor with multiple sclerosis, enrolled in a pregnancy study. The sequencing here drew on peripheral blood, taken before pregnancy. The chain couples TRBV18 to TRBJ1-1; a possible D gene is TRBD1 (6 bases). The CDR3 coding sequence is TGTGCCAGCTCACCACTCGGTCCCCAAGGGGGGGTAGGGAACACTGAAGCTTTCTTT. Translation: CASSPLGPQGGVGNTEAFF.